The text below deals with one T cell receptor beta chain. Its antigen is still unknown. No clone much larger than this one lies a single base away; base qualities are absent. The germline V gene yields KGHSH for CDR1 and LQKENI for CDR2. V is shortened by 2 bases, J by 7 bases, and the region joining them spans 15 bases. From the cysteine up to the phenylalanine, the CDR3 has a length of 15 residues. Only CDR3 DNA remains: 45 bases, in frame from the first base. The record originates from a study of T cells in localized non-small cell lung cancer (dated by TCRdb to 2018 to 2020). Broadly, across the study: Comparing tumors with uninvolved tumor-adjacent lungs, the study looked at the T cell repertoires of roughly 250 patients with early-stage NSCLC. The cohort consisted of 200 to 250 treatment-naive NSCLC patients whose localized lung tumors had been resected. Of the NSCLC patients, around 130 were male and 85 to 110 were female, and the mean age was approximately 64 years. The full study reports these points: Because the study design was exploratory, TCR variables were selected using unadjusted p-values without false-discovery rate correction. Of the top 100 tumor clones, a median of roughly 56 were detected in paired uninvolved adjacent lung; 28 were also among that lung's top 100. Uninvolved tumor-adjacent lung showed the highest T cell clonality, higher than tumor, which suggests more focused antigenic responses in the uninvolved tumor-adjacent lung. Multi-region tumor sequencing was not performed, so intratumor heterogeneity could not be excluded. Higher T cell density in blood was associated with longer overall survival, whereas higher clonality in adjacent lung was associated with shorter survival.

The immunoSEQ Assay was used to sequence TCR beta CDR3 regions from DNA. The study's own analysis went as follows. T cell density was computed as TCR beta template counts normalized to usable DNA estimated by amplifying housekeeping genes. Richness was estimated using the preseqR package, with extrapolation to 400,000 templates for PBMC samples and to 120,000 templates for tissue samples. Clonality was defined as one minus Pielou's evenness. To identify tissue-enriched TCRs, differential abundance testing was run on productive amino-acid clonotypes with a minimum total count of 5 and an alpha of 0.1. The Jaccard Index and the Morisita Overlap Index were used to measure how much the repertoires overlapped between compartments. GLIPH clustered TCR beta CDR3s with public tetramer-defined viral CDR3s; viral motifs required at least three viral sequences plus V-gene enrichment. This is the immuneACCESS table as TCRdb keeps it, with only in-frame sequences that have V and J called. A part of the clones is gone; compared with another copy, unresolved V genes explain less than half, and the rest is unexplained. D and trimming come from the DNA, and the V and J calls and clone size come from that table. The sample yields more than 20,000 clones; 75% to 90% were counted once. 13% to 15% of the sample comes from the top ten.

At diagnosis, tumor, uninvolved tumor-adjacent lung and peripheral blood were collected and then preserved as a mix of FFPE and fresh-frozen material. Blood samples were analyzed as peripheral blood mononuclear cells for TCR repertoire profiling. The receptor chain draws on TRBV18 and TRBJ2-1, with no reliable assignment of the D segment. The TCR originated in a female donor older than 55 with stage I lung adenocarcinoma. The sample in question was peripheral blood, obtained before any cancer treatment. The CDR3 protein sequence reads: CASSPGRLSANEQFF. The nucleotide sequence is TGTGCCAGCTCACCAGGGCGACTGTCGGCTAATGAGCAGTTCTTC.